This is a list of T cell receptor beta chains from one sample in a study of cytomegalovirus exposure and HLA in healthy donors. Sequencing was performed with immunoSEQ multiplex PCR; in TCRdb, only in-frame clones are kept and a portion is missing. The table counts some 52,000 clones; 12% lies in the top ten. Sequencing input: PBMCs. All receptors come from a woman in her fifties or sixties in good health and CMV-seropositive. The CDR3 runs from the conserved cysteine through the conserved F or W. A D gene is named only where the DNA matches it firmly.

D	J	V	CDR3	DNA
TRBD1	TRBJ1-1	TRBV13	CASSLETGGTEAFF	TGTGCCAGCAGCTTAGAGACAGGGGGGACTGAAGCTTTCTTT
TRBD1	TRBJ2-5	TRBV11-3	CASSNRGLGETQYF	TGTGCCAGCAGCAACAGGGGGCTGGGGGAGACCCAGTACTTC
.	TRBJ1-2	TRBV5-6	CASSLRGTVRYGYTF	TGTGCCAGCAGCTTACGGGGGACTGTACGCTATGGCTACACCTTC
.	TRBJ2-2	TRBV6-6	CASSTGSAGELFF	TGTGCCAGCAGTACAGGGTCGGCCGGGGAGCTGTTTTTT
TRBD2	TRBJ2-5	TRBV5-1	CASSLGASGGETQYF	TGCGCCAGCAGCTTGGGGGCTAGCGGGGGTGAGACCCAGTACTTC
TRBD1	TRBJ1-5	TRBV4-3	CASSQDQGAQPQHF	TGCGCCAGCAGCCAAGATCAGGGGGCCCAGCCCCAGCATTTT
TRBD1	TRBJ2-7	TRBV5-1	CASSLGSTGSSYEQYF	TGCGCCAGCAGCTTGGGGTCGACAGGGAGCTCCTACGAGCAGTACTTC
TRBD1	TRBJ2-7	TRBV29-1	CSVEDQTGGRYEQYF	TGCAGCGTTGAAGATCAAACAGGGGGCAGGTACGAGCAGTACTTC
.	TRBJ2-7	TRBV7-8	CASSPVGGRVYEQYF	TGTGCCAGCAGCCCGGTGGGGGGGCGCGTGTACGAGCAGTACTTC
.	TRBJ2-7	TRBV27	CASRTLEAYEQYF	TGTGCCAGCAGAACCCTGGAGGCCTACGAGCAGTACTTC
TRBD1	TRBJ1-2	TRBV27	CASSSMTGDYGYTF	TGTGCCAGCAGTTCCATGACAGGGGACTATGGCTACACCTTC
TRBD1	TRBJ1-2	TRBV5-6	CAGGTGGDYGYTF	TGTGCCGGGGGGACAGGGGGCGACTATGGCTACACCTTC
TRBD2	TRBJ2-7	TRBV11-2	CASRGYGTSGRSYEQYF	TGTGCCAGCAGGGGGTATGGGACTAGCGGGCGATCTTACGAGCAGTACTTC
.	TRBJ1-4	TRBV11-3	CASSLAGDTNEKLFF	TGTGCCAGCAGCTTAGCGGGGGACACTAATGAAAAACTGTTTTTT
TRBD1	TRBJ1-4	TRBV29-1	CSVKRQGGEKLFF	TGCAGCGTTAAAAGACAGGGTGGTGAAAAACTGTTTTTT
TRBD1	TRBJ1-2	TRBV28	CASSMQGAYGYTF	TGTGCCAGCAGTATGCAGGGGGCCTATGGCTACACCTTC
TRBD1	TRBJ1-2	TRBV10-3	CAITGQASARGLNYGYTF	TGTGCCATAACGGGACAGGCTTCCGCCCGAGGATTAAACTATGGCTACACCTTC
.	TRBJ2-7	TRBV18	CASSSAYEQYF	TGTGCCAGCTCATCAGCCTACGAGCAGTACTTC
TRBD1	TRBJ1-3	TRBV19	CASSDSGTGNGNNIYF	TGTGCCAGTAGTGATTCCGGGACAGGGAATGGAAACAACATATATTTT
TRBD1	TRBJ1-5	TRBV28	CASSYGTGYQPQHF	TGTGCCAGCAGTTACGGGACAGGGTATCAGCCCCAGCATTTT
TRBD1	TRBJ1-5	TRBV7-2	CASSSDRGWTQHF	TGTGCCAGCAGCAGTGACAGGGGGTGGACCCAGCATTTT
TRBD1	TRBJ1-2	TRBV5-4	CASSLTRGPHGYTF	TGTGCCAGCAGCTTGACCAGGGGGCCTCATGGCTACACCTTC
TRBD2	TRBJ2-3	TRBV11-2	CASSFSGGAATDTQYF	TGTGCCAGCAGCTTTAGCGGGGGGGCGGCTACAGATACGCAGTATTTT
TRBD1	TRBJ2-1	TRBV10-3	CAISETGALEQFF	TGTGCCATCAGTGAGACAGGGGCTCTCGAGCAGTTCTTC
TRBD1	TRBJ1-1	TRBV25-1	CASSASGTGDTEAFF	TGTGCCAGCAGTGCCTCCGGGACAGGGGACACTGAAGCTTTCTTT
TRBD1	TRBJ1-5	TRBV19	CASSRDRGQPQHF	TGTGCCAGTAGTAGGGACAGGGGGCAGCCCCAGCATTTT
.	TRBJ2-7	TRBV10-2	CASSESPGGPLYEQYF	TGCGCCAGCAGTGAGTCTCCCGGGGGGCCGTTGTACGAGCAGTACTTC
.	TRBJ1-2	TRBV18	CASAPPMGESGDGYTF	TGTGCCAGCGCACCACCGATGGGAGAATCGGGTGACGGCTACACCTTC
TRBD1	TRBJ1-1	TRBV27	CASSKQGARTEAFF	TGTGCCAGCAGTAAACAGGGGGCCCGAACTGAAGCTTTCTTT
TRBD1	TRBJ1-5	TRBV27	CASSFLQGGDQPQHF	TGTGCCAGCAGTTTCCTACAGGGGGGGGATCAGCCCCAGCATTTT
TRBD1	TRBJ2-2	TRBV7-9	CASSAGQGVFF	TGTGCCAGCAGCGCGGGACAGGGTGTGTTTTTT